This T cell receptor (beta chain) derives from a study of radiation and T cells in renal cell carcinoma. Looking at the study overall: Nephrectomy followed 15 Gy stereotactic body radiation by 4 weeks.

Time point in this sample: baseline pretreatment blood. Treatment described: 15 Gy SBRT to primary tumor, nephrectomy 4 weeks later. Blood was sampled at baseline, 2 weeks and 4 weeks after SBRT. This clone was found once. Its specificity is not known. General observations from the study: Baseline intratumoral clonotype presence is unknown without pretreatment biopsies. In blood, top tumor clones expanded by 2 weeks, shrinking by 4.

Germline V gene data show CDR1 as LNHDA and CDR2 as SQIVND (reference sequence). Between the trimmed V and J ends, which lost 3 bases and 1 base, there was a span of 15 bases. The CDR3 covers 16 residues. Only in-frame clones appear in the TCRdb table, and some are missing; sequencing was by immunoSEQ multiplex PCR. The data show 55,000 to 65,000 clones, with about three quarters seen just once and 7.3% held by the top ten. This rearrangement joins TRBV19 to TRBJ2-5; D gene ambiguous. The clonotype was recovered from a man between 60 and 75 years old with renal cell carcinoma. The specimen comprised blood, sampled from a patient whose treatment included radiotherapy and nephrectomy. The CDR3 protein is CASSMNKGGSQETQYF. The CDR3 nucleotides are TGTGCCAGTAGTATGAATAAGGGCGGATCCCAAGAGACCCAGTACTTC.